This T cell receptor (beta chain) was captured by sequencing in a study of cytomegalovirus exposure and HLA in healthy donors. This CDR3 has 18 residues. V dropped 0 bases and J dropped 0; count of bases not matched to a gene: 8. Germline-derived CDR1 and CDR2 are MGHRA and YSYEKL. Study-level points and caveats: In vitro checks showed that a few CMV-associated chains really do target CMV antigens.

For this clone: The antigen is not known.

Assay: immunoSEQ multiplex PCR; the TCRdb copy retains only in-frame clones and omits some. Here the sample spans over 100,000 clones, approximately 94% being singletons. This receptor was identified in a woman younger than 35 in good health and CMV-seronegative. The rearrangement uses TRBV4-1 and TRBJ2-1, with 7 bases aligning to TRBD2. The sample comprised PBMCs. This CDR3 reads CASSQDFWGGPSYNEQFF. The CDR3 nucleotides read TGCGCCAGCAGCCAAGACTTCTGGGGAGGGCCCTCCTACAATGAGCAGTTCTTC.